Presented here are 31 T cell receptor beta chains from one specimen sequenced in a study of regulatory T cells in long-lasting Graves disease. Time point reported: persistent/refractory GD, antithyroid drugs over 5 years with positive TRAb. The authors made the TCR library using RNA they extracted from PBMCs. Both iRepertoire HTBI primers and Arm-PCR of CDR3 regions were used to build the TCR beta libraries. TCRdb re-analysed the multiplex PCR reads in MiXCR, keeping a single row per CDR3 protein. The sample gives about 290,000 distinct CDR3 sequences, under 25% of which show up once; more than 50% is in the top ten. The sequenced sample was peripheral blood mononuclear cells (PBMCs), obtained when the disease was refractory, from a patient treated with antithyroid drugs. All receptors derive from a female donor with Graves disease.

In its sample, this clonotype was seen many times. The chain joins TRBV28 to TRBJ2-5; D is unresolved. The CDR3 spans 14 residues. Germline values: CDR1 MDHEN, CDR2 SYDVKM. V was clipped by 8 bases and J by 6 bases, with 19 bases between them. The CDR3 DNA follows: TGTGCCAGCTCCCTAGGGCAGGCCCAGAAGACCCAGTACTTC. Residues: CASSLGQAQKTQYF.

V and J are TRBV28 and TRBJ2-4; D not resolved. CDR1 is MDHEN, CDR2 SYDVKM, per germline. Trimming pared 3 bases from V and 1 base from J, leaving 10 bases between. The CDR3 consists of 15 residues. Here the CDR3 reads CASSFSSLAKNIQYF. For the CDR3, the DNA is TGTGCCAGCAGTTTTAGTAGTTTGGCCAAAAACATTCAGTACTTC. The whole variable domain, remainder taken from reference TRBV28 and TRBJ2-4, is DVKVTQSSRYLVKRTGEKVFLECVQDMDHENMFWYRQDPGLGLRLIYFSYDVKMKEKGDIPEGYSVSREKKERFSLILESASTNQTSMYLCASSFSSLAKNIQYFGAGTRLSVL.

This clonotype was recorded at least ten times. The rearrangement links TRBV6-2 or TRBV6-3 to TRBJ2-7, with D hard to call. The V and J ends lost 6 bases and 0 bases respectively, with 12 bases between them. The CDR3 length is 14 residues. CDR1 MNHEY and CDR2 SVGEGT come from the germline V gene. CDR3 sequence reads: CASRGRKSSYEQYF. CDR3 bases: TGTGCCAGCAGAGGACGGAAGAGCTCCTACGAGCAGTACTTC.

This clonotype has more than one count but fewer than ten. One junction end does not reproduce the germline sequence, and a read error may be involved. The V and J genes are TRBV20-1 and TRBJ2-7; TRBD2 matches at 11 bases. In germline, CDR1 is DFQATT, CDR2 SNEGSKA (reference sequence). CDR3 length: 17 amino acids. The CDR3 DNA sequence: TGCAATGCTACTCGCCCATGGACTAGCGGGCACTCCTACGAGCAGTACTTC. Translated, it gives CNATRPWTSGHSYEQYF.

The table lists this clonotype with many counts. The J gene is TRBJ2-7, the V gene TRBV7-9, with 10 bases aligning to TRBD1. The trim removed 5 bases at V and 3 bases at J, leaving 4 bases unmatched. Germline loops: CDR1 SEHNR, CDR2 FQNEAQ (reference sequence). The CDR3 covers 14 residues. The DNA for the CDR3 is TGTGCCAGCAGCCATGGGACAGGGGTCTACGAGCAGTACTTC. This sequence encodes CASSHGTGVYEQYF.

The rearrangement joins TRBV20-1 to TRBJ1-4, with unresolved D. Trimming took 3 bases from V and 5 from J, leaving 10 bases between them. The CDR3 runs 13 residues. In germline, CDR1 is DFQATT, CDR2 SNEGSKA (reference sequence). The CDR3 region has the DNA TGCAGTGCTAGCCGGTCTCCCAATGAAAAACTGTTTTTT. This codes for CSASRSPNEKLFF.

This chain connects TRBV6-2 or TRBV6-3 to TRBJ1-1; TRBD1 is a possible D gene (5 bases). Germline CDR1 is MNHEY and CDR2 is SVGEGT. The V gene lost 2 bases and the J gene lost 1 base, with 11 bases spanning the gap. The CDR3 spans 15 residues. The CDR3 DNA is TGTGCCAGCAGTTACGCTGCAAGGGGGAACACTGAAGCTTTCTTT. Translated, it gives CASSYAARGNTEAFF.

The genes are TRBV12-3 or TRBV12-4 and TRBJ2-7, with D uncertain. The CDR3 is 14 residues long. V lost 6 bases and J lost 0, with 12 bases in between. CDR3 sequence (DNA): TGTGCCAGCAGCCCGGCCCCGTACTCCTACGAGCAGTACTTC. Protein product: CASSPAPYSYEQYF.

This clonotype was observed many times. This rearrangement joins TRBV11-2 to TRBJ1-2; the D is unclear. CDR1 and CDR2 (germline): SGHAT, FQNNGV. The CDR3 length is 12 residues. V dropped 1 base and J dropped 9 bases, with 9 bases sitting between them. CDR3 protein: CASSLGEYRYTF. CDR3 nucleotides: TGTGCCAGCAGCTTAGGGGAATACCGCTACACCTTC.

Many counts were recorded for this clonotype. The V and J genes are TRBV11-2 and TRBJ2-7; D may be TRBD1 or TRBD2 (5 bases each). V shed 6 bases and J shed 7 bases, with 16 bases lying between them. Germline loops: CDR1 SGHAT, CDR2 FQNNGV. CDR3 length equals 13 residues. DNA of the CDR3: TGTGCCAGCAGACCTGCCGGGACCCGAGAGCAGTACTTC. Its protein product is CASRPAGTREQYF. Using reference TRBV11-2 and TRBJ2-7 for the parts outside the CDR3, the full variable domain is EAGVAQSPRYKIIEKRQSVAFWCNPISGHATLYWYQQILGQGPKLLIQFQNNGVVDDSQLPKDRFSAERLKGVDSTLKIQPAKLEDSAVYLCASRPAGTREQYFGPGTRLTVT.

The chain joins TRBV6-1 to TRBJ2-6; TRBD1 aligns across 7 bases. Germline V gene lookup returns CDR1 MNHNS and CDR2 SASEGT. The CDR3 loop spans 15 amino acids. Unmatched junction bases numbered 3, after V lost 6 bases and J lost 1 base. CDR3: CASSTGVSGANVLTF. The CDR3 region has the DNA TGTGCCAGCAGCACAGGGGTGTCTGGGGCCAACGTCCTGACTTTC.

As to this clonotype: A read error may account for a junction end that differs from germline. The chain recombines TRBV28 with TRBJ2-7; TRBD1 aligns across 7 bases. The CDR3 totals 15 residues. Germline V gene data show CDR1 as MDHEN and CDR2 as SYDVKM. The CDR3 coding sequence is TGTGCCAGCAGTCCTTCCGACAGGGTAGTCCACGAGCGGTACTTC. It codes for CASSPSDRVVHERYF. Variable domain in full (rest from reference TRBV28 and TRBJ2-7): DVKVTQSSRYLVKRTGEKVFLECVQDMDHENMFWYRQDPGLGLRLIYFSYDVKMKEKGDIPEGYSVSREKKERFSLILESASTNQTSMYLCASSPSDRVVHERYFGPGTRLTVT.

This clonotype showed up just a few times. CDR3 sequence: CSAGDFNTEAFF. The CDR3 DNA is TGCAGCGCAGGGGACTTCAACACTGAAGCTTTCTTT. The chain couples TRBV29-1 to TRBJ1-1; D perhaps matches TRBD1 (6 bases). Per germline, CDR1 SQVTM and CDR2 ANQGSEA. CDR3 length: 12 residues. Trimming removed 7 bases from V and 2 bases from J, with 11 bases in between.

The rearrangement links TRBV30 to TRBJ2-7, with D hard to call. V gave up 1 base and J gave up 6 bases, with 13 bases separating them. CDR3 length: 13 amino acids. Germline CDR1 GTSNPN, CDR2 SVGIG (reference sequence). The CDR3 here is CAWSGSLGSEQYF. CDR3 nucleotide sequence: TGTGCCTGGAGTGGGTCGTTGGGGTCCGAGCAGTACTTC.

This clonotype was seen at least ten times. The chain employs TRBV28 and TRBJ1-5; a weak D match, TRBD1 (6 bases). This CDR3 is 15 amino acids long. Germline V gives CDR1 MDHEN, CDR2 SYDVKM. V dropped 2 bases and J dropped 5 bases, with 13 bases sitting between them. CDR3 bases: TGTGCCAGCAGTTTAGATTCAGGGGCTTATCAGCCCCAGCATTTT. This encodes CASSLDSGAYQPQHF.

This clonotype was counted ten times or more. The rearrangement uses TRBV12-3 or TRBV12-4 and TRBJ1-2; no clear D gene. The V end lost 2 bases, the J end lost 4 bases, and 8 bases lay between the germline ends. The CDR3 is 13 residues long. The CDR3 DNA reads TGTGCCAGCAGTTTACGCGAATCCTATGGCTACACCTTC. This encodes CASSLRESYGYTF.

V gene TRBV7-2 combines with J gene TRBJ2-3; either TRBD1 or TRBD2 may fit D (5 bases each). Germline CDR1 reads SGHTA; CDR2 reads FQGNSA. The V end lost 5 bases, the J end lost 2 bases, and 14 bases lay between the germline ends. CDR3 length: 15 amino acids. CDR3 sequence (DNA): TGTGCCAGCAGCCCAACCGGGACCATCACAGATACGCAGTATTTT. Translating gives CASSPTGTITDTQYF.

This clonotype was counted at least ten times. The V call is TRBV28, the J call TRBJ2-5; 8 positions match TRBD1. The CDR3 is 15 amino acids. The V and J ends lost 1 base and 3 bases, in that order; junction bases with no gene match: 4. The germline V gene encodes CDR1 MDHEN and CDR2 SYDVKM. The CDR3, as DNA: TGTGCCAGCAGTTTATACACAGGGGGTGAAGAGACCCAGTACTTC. Translated: CASSLYTGGEETQYF.

DNA for the CDR3: TGCAGCGTAATCGGACGCACTGAAGCTTTCTTT. Its protein is CSVIGRTEAFF. The V gene is TRBV29-1, the J gene TRBJ1-1; no clear D. V was clipped by 6 bases and J by 4 bases, with 9 bases between them. CDR1 is SQVTM and CDR2 is ANQGSEA in the germline V gene. The CDR3 extends over 11 amino acids.

In the case of this clonotype: A read error may explain this, as a much larger clone is one base away. The gene calls are TRBV28 and TRBJ1-3, with D perhaps matching TRBD1 (5 bases). Germline assignment: CDR1 MDHEN and CDR2 SYDVKM. The CDR3 spans 17 residues. For the CDR3, the DNA is TGTGCCAGCAGTGAATGGGGCTGGCAAAGCTCTGGAAACACCGTATATTTT. As protein: CASSEWGWQSSGNTVYF.

To note about this clonotype: A much larger clone is a single base away; this may be a read error. The chain combines TRBV28 with TRBJ1-5; D call uncertain. Per the germline V gene, CDR1 is MDHEN and CDR2 is SYDVKM. This CDR3 comprises 12 residues. The CDR3 sequence is CASNPPNRPQHF. The DNA for the CDR3 is TGTGCCAGCAACCCACCCAATCGGCCCCAGCATTTT.

This clonotype was counted only a few times. The chain couples TRBV5-1 to TRBJ1-2, with D possibly TRBD1 on 5 matching bases. V lost 5 bases and J lost 7, with 18 bases in between. This CDR3 is built from 14 residues. Germline V gene sequence: CDR1 SGHRS, CDR2 YFSETQ. The CDR3 sequence is CASSRRGESGGYTF. DNA of the CDR3: TGCGCCAGCAGTCGTCGGGGGGAATCAGGTGGCTACACCTTC.

This clonotype turned up a few times. This chain joins TRBV19 and TRBJ1-5; tentative D call: TRBD1 (5 bases). Trimming pared 10 bases from V and 0 bases from J, leaving 16 bases between. Germline CDR1 and CDR2: LNHDA and SQIVND (reference sequence). This CDR3 is built from 15 residues. CDR3 loop: CATGRGAYSNQPQHF. DNA for the CDR3: TGTGCCACAGGGAGAGGGGCTTATAGCAATCAGCCCCAGCATTTT.

The sample holds a few counts of this clonotype. The chain joins TRBV28 to TRBJ2-3; the match to TRBD2 covers 12 bases. The CDR3 consists of 16 residues. Germline V CDR1 and CDR2: MDHEN, SYDVKM. V lost 6 bases, J lost 4 bases, and 8 bases stayed unmatched. The CDR3 here is CASRPTSGSPPDTQYF. The CDR3 DNA reads TGTGCCAGCAGACCGACTAGCGGGAGTCCCCCAGATACGCAGTATTTT.

This clonotype occurred many times. The rearrangement links TRBV28 to TRBJ2-5; either TRBD1 or TRBD2 may supply D (7 bases each). Germline V lookup: CDR1 MDHEN, CDR2 SYDVKM. The V and J ends lost 6 bases and 4 bases respectively, with 18 bases between them. The CDR3 length is 15 residues. The CDR3 DNA reads as TGTGCCAGCAGCAACCCTTCAGGGGGGGGAGAGACCCAGTACTTC. Translating gives CASSNPSGGGETQYF.

J is TRBJ1-3 and V is TRBV5-1, with D possibly matching TRBD1 (5 bases). The length of the CDR3 is 14 residues. V lost 2 bases to trimming and J lost 0 bases, with 6 bases between them. The germline V gene encodes CDR1 SGHRS and CDR2 YFSETQ. CDR3: CASSFGASGNTIYF. The CDR3 nucleotides read TGCGCCAGCAGCTTCGGGGCCTCTGGAAACACCATATATTTT.

This clonotype was found many times. The chain uses TRBV6-2 or TRBV6-3 and TRBJ2-7; D is unresolved. The CDR3 has 15 residues. Germline CDR1 MNHEY, CDR2 SVGEGT. V was trimmed by 7 bases and J by 1 base, leaving 17 bases between them. CDR3 residues: CASNNDPSRSYEQYF. CDR3 coding DNA: TGTGCCAGCAATAATGACCCGTCTCGATCCTACGAGCAGTACTTC.

The V and J genes are TRBV19 and TRBJ1-1; D unclear. V lost 1 base, J lost 8 bases, and 17 bases lay in between. The CDR3 is made up of 15 amino acids. Germline V gene lookup returns CDR1 LNHDA and CDR2 SQIVND (reference sequence). DNA for the CDR3: TGTGCCAGTAGTATAGGATTTGTCGGGGTAGCCGAAGCTTTCTTT. It is translated as CASSIGFVGVAEAFF.

Comment on this clonotype: This may arise from a read error, as a much more abundant clone is one base away. Here the CDR3 DNA reads TGTGCCAGCAGTGAATCCCCCCCACCCCTCCACTTT. Protein sequence: CASSESPPPLHF. The chain employs TRBV12-3 or TRBV12-4 and TRBJ1-6, with D hard to call. The V end was cut by 5 bases, the J end by 11 bases, with 10 bases between. This CDR3 contains 12 residues.

The genes are TRBV5-1 and TRBJ2-7; perhaps TRBD1 as D (6 bases). Germline CDR1 reads SGHRS; CDR2 reads YFSETQ. The length of the CDR3 is 18 residues. The germline V and J ends were trimmed by 3 bases and 3 bases, with 25 bases remaining between them. The DNA for the CDR3 is TGCGCCAGCAGCTCCCAGAGCGCAGGAACAGGGTCCAGCTACGAGCAGTACTTC. As protein: CASSSQSAGTGSSYEQYF.

The V call is TRBV19, the J call TRBJ2-1, with TRBD2 identical over 12 bases. Germline lookup yields CDR1 LNHDA and CDR2 SQIVND (reference sequence). This CDR3 has 14 amino acids. V gave up 5 bases and J gave up 7 bases; unmatched junction bases: 3. Here the CDR3 DNA reads TGTGCCAGTAGTCGAGGACTAGCGGGGAATGAGCAGTTCTTC. This sequence encodes CASSRGLAGNEQFF. The full variable domain, rest sourced from reference TRBV19 and TRBJ2-1, is DGGITQSPKYLFRKEGQNVTLSCEQNLNHDAMYWYRQDPGQGLRLIYYSQIVNDFQKGDIAEGYSVSREKKESFPLTVTSAQKNPTAFYLCASSRGLAGNEQFFGPGTRLTVL.